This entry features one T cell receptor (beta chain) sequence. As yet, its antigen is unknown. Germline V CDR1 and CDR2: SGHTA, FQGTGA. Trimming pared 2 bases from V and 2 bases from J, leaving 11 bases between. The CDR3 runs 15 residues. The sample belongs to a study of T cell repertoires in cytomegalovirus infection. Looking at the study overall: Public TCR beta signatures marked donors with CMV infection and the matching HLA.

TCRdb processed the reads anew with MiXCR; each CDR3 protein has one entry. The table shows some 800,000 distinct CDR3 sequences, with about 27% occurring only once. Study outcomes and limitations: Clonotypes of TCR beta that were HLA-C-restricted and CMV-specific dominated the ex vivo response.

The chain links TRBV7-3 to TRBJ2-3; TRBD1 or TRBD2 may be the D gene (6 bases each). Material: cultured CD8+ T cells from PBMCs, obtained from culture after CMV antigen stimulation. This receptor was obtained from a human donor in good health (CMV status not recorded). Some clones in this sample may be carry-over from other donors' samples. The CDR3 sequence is CASSLEGGTTDTQYF. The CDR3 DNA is TGTGCCAGCAGCTTAGAGGGGGGAACCACAGATACGCAGTATTTT.